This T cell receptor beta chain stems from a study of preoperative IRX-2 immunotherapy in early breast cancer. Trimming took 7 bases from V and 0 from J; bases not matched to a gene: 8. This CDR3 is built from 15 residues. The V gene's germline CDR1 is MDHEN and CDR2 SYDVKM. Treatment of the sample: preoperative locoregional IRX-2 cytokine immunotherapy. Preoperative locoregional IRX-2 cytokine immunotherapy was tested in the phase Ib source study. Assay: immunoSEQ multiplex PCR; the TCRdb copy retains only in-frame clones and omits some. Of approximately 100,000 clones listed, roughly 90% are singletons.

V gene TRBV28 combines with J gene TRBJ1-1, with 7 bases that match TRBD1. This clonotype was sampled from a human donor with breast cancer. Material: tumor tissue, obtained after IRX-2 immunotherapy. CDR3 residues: CASTSPGQMNTEAFF. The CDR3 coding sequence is TGTGCCAGCACTTCCCCGGGACAGATGAACACTGAAGCTTTCTTT. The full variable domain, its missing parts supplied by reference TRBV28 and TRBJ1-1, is DVKVTQSSRYLVKRTGEKVFLECVQDMDHENMFWYRQDPGLGLRLIYFSYDVKMKEKGDIPEGYSVSREKKERFSLILESASTNQTSMYLCASTSPGQMNTEAFFGQGTRLTVV.